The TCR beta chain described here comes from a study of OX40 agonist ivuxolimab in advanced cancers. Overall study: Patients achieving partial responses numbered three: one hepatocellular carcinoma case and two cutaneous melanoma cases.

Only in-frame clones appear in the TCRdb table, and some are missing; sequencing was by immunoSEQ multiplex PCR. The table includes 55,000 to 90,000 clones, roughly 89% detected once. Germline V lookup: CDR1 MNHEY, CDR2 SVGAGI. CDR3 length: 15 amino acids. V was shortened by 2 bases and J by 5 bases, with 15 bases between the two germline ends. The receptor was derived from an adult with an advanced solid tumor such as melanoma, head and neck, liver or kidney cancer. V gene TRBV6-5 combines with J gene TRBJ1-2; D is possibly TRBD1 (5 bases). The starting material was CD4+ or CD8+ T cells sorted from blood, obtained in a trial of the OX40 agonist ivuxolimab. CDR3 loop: CASSYTPGPQYGYTF. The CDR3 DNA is TGTGCCAGCAGTTACACTCCGGGACCGCAATATGGCTACACCTTC.